The 26 T cell receptor beta chains reported below all come from one sample, sequenced in a study of T cell responses to AZD1222 COVID-19 vaccine. The repertoire was sequenced with immunoSEQ multiplex PCR; TCRdb's copy has only in-frame clones and lacks some. The sample yields approximately 180,000 clones, about 87% seen once. Here the sequenced sample was peripheral blood, taken 28 days after the second dose of the MenACWY control vaccine. These receptors were collected from an adult who received the MenACWY meningococcal vaccine as a control.

The J gene is TRBJ1-2, the V gene TRBV28, with 12 bases aligning to TRBD1. This CDR3 is 15 amino acids long. V lost 6 bases, J lost 7 bases, and 9 bases stayed unmatched. CDR1 is MDHEN and CDR2 is SYDVKM in the germline V gene. The CDR3 nucleotides are TGTGCCAGCAGCCACCGGGACAGGGGGCGACCTGGCTACACCTTC. This encodes CASSHRDRGRPGYTF.

The CDR3 loop is CASSYRDRPNYGYTF. In DNA, the CDR3 is TGTGCCAGCAGTTACAGGGACCGGCCTAACTATGGCTACACCTTC. The J gene is TRBJ1-2, the V gene TRBV2; D is perhaps TRBD1 (6 bases). This CDR3 has 15 residues. V was shortened by 5 bases and J by 0 bases, with 13 bases between the two germline ends. In germline, CDR1 is SNHLY, CDR2 FYNNEI.

This clone was observed a few times. V is TRBV19 and J is TRBJ2-7; D not resolved. Germline V gives CDR1 LNHDA, CDR2 SQIVND (reference sequence). Trimming removed 3 bases from V and 0 bases from J, with 9 bases in between. CDR3 length: 14 amino acids. CDR3 loop: CASSIQEDSYEQYF. CDR3 bases: TGTGCCAGTAGTATTCAAGAGGACTCCTACGAGCAGTACTTC.

V usage is TRBV10-1 and J usage is TRBJ1-2; maybe TRBD1 (6 bases). Trimming took 1 base from V and 8 from J, leaving 11 bases between them. Germline V gives CDR1 WNHNN, CDR2 SYGVQD (reference sequence). The CDR3 runs to 13 residues. The CDR3 protein is CASSEWRGGGYTF. Here the CDR3 DNA reads TGCGCCAGCAGTGAGTGGAGAGGGGGAGGCTACACCTTC.

This clone was found a few times. The chain employs TRBV7-8 and TRBJ1-5; maybe TRBD1 (5 bases). This CDR3 has 18 residues. Looked up from germline, CDR1 is SGHVS and CDR2 is FQNEAQ. V lost 5 bases, J lost 0 bases, and 20 bases lay in between. This chain's CDR3 is CASSAGRNEEYSNQPQHF. Here the CDR3 DNA reads TGTGCCAGCAGCGCGGGACGGAATGAGGAATATAGCAATCAGCCCCAGCATTTT.

The chain couples TRBV19 to TRBJ1-5, with D hard to call. Germline CDR1 LNHDA, CDR2 SQIVND (reference sequence). V lost 6 bases and J 7 bases, leaving 22 bases between the germline ends. This CDR3 region has 16 residues. The CDR3 DNA reads TGTGCCAGTAGCCCACTCGGGGAGGCCCCGCGGCAGCCCCAGCATTTT. It translates to CASSPLGEAPRQPQHF.

This clone was recorded once. V gene TRBV10-3 combines with J gene TRBJ2-1; D remains ambiguous. Trimming cost V 0 bases and J 7 bases, with 10 bases left between them. The CDR3 runs 14 residues. CDR1 and CDR2 (germline): ENHRY, SYGVKD. The chain's CDR3 is CAISESSQRNEQFF. CDR3 coding DNA: TGTGCCATCAGTGAGTCGAGTCAGAGAAATGAGCAGTTCTTC.

This clone was detected only once. Other DNA sequences within the sample encode an identical CDR3. J is TRBJ1-1 and V is TRBV30; tentative D call: TRBD1 (5 bases). The germline V and J ends were trimmed by 1 base and 4 bases, with 7 bases remaining between them. Germline-derived CDR1 and CDR2 are GTSNPN and SVGIG (reference sequence). This CDR3 contains 12 residues. CDR3 region: CAWSGGSTEAFF. The CDR3 nucleotides are TGTGCCTGGAGTGGGGGGAGCACTGAAGCTTTCTTT. Looking up the rest from reference TRBV30 and TRBJ1-1 gives the full variable domain: SQTIHQWPATLVQPVGSPLSLECTVEGTSNPNLYWYRQAAGRGLQLLFYSVGIGQISSEVPQNLSASRPQDRQFILSSKKLLLSDSGFYLCAWSGGSTEAFFGQGTRLTVV.

This clone was counted once. At the DNA level, this CDR3 is encoded by other sequences in the same sample as well. The chain joins TRBV18 to TRBJ2-7; D possibly corresponds to TRBD1 (6 bases). This CDR3 is 13 amino acids long. The V gene lost 3 bases and the J gene lost 2 bases, with 8 bases spanning the gap. Germline V gene data show CDR1 as KGHSH and CDR2 as LQKENI. The CDR3 coding sequence is TGTGCCAGCTCACCTACAGGGACCTACGAGCAGTACTTC. This translates into CASSPTGTYEQYF.

Here the CDR3 reads CASSSTGYGYTF. The CDR3 coding sequence is TGTGCCAGCAGCTCGACAGGGTATGGCTACACCTTC. The gene calls are TRBV6-5 and TRBJ1-2, with 7 nucleotides matching TRBD1. The CDR3 has 12 residues. Germline values: CDR1 MNHEY, CDR2 SVGAGI. V lost 6 bases and J lost 5; bases outside the gene matches: 3.

This clone was seen a handful of times. The chain couples TRBV29-1 to TRBJ2-7; 7 bases match TRBD1. This CDR3 contains 12 residues. V trimming: 4 bases; J trimming: 4 bases; junction bases outside the gene matches: 4. Germline-derived CDR1 and CDR2 are SQVTM and ANQGSEA. CDR3 amino acids: CSVAWDRYEQYF. In DNA form, the CDR3 reads TGCAGCGTTGCCTGGGACAGATACGAGCAGTACTTC.

The rearrangement joins TRBV25-1 to TRBJ2-7, with 8 bases lining up with TRBD1. The CDR3 has 12 residues. Germline values: CDR1 MGHDK, CDR2 SYGVNS. With 10 bases clipped from V and 4 bases from J, the junction kept 6 bases outside the gene matches. CDR3 nucleotide sequence: TGTGCCACCGCCCAGGGGGCGTACGAGCAGTACTTC. Its translation: CATAQGAYEQYF.

The rearrangement uses TRBV18 and TRBJ2-3; D is unclear. V dropped 3 bases and J dropped 5 bases, with 12 bases sitting between them. The germline V gene encodes CDR1 KGHSH and CDR2 LQKENI. This CDR3 has 14 residues. The CDR3 region is CASSPPRVLDTQYF. CDR3 in DNA: TGTGCCAGCTCACCCCCCCGAGTTCTAGATACGCAGTATTTT.

V is TRBV27 and J is TRBJ2-7, with D unclear. V gave up 5 bases and J gave up 3 bases, with 5 bases separating them. The CDR3 is 11 amino acids. Germline-derived CDR1 and CDR2 are MNHEY and SMNVEV (reference sequence). The CDR3 is CASSNFYEQYF. The DNA for the CDR3 is TGTGCCAGCAGTAACTTCTACGAGCAGTACTTC.

The rearrangement links TRBV25-1 to TRBJ2-2; weak D call: TRBD2 (5 bases). Germline-derived CDR1 and CDR2 are MGHDK and SYGVNS. CDR3 length equals 15 residues. V was clipped by 7 bases and J by 2 bases, with 14 bases between them. CDR3 in DNA: TGTGCCAGCACCGACTATCCCGGAAACACCGGGGAGCTGTTTTTT. Residues: CASTDYPGNTGELFF.

The chain is built from TRBV6-5 and TRBJ2-7; D not certain. This CDR3 is built from 16 residues. V lost 0 bases and J 5 bases, leaving 17 bases between the germline ends. Germline CDR1 is MNHEY and CDR2 is SVGAGI. Here the CDR3 DNA reads TGTGCCAGCAGTTACTCCACGGGTCCCCCCCGAGACGAGCAGTACTTC. This sequence encodes CASSYSTGPPRDEQYF.

This clone has a single count. V and J are TRBV29-1 and TRBJ2-5, with D possibly matching TRBD2 (6 bases). V lost 4 bases to trimming and J lost 5 bases, with 17 bases between them. The length of the CDR3 is 14 residues. Germline V gene data show CDR1 as SQVTM and CDR2 as ANQGSEA. The CDR3 reads CSVGRWEEDETQYF. In DNA, the CDR3 is TGCAGCGTTGGTAGGTGGGAGGAAGACGAGACCCAGTACTTC.

The gene calls are TRBV11-2 and TRBJ1-1; TRBD1 agrees at 8 bases. The length of the CDR3 is 14 residues. CDR1 and CDR2 from the germline V gene are SGHAT and FQNNGV. Trimming took 0 bases from V and 8 from J; bases not matched to a gene: 5. The CDR3 sequence: CASSLDRRQGEAFF. CDR3 DNA: TGTGCCAGCAGCTTAGATCGGCGACAGGGGGAAGCTTTCTTT.

The chain carries TRBV6-5 and TRBJ2-5, with TRBD1 identical over 7 bases. Germline CDR1 reads MNHEY; CDR2 reads SVGAGI. Losses at the gene ends were 2 bases for V and 5 bases for J; bases not matched to a gene: 5. CDR3 length: 14 residues. DNA for the CDR3: TGTGCCAGCAGTTACCAAGGGGGCCGGGAGACCCAGTACTTC. Translation: CASSYQGGRETQYF.

This chain links TRBV19 with TRBJ1-2; no firm D call. CDR3 length: 13 amino acids. V was cut by 6 bases and J by 5 bases, with 13 bases left in between. Germline CDR1 and CDR2: LNHDA and SQIVND (reference sequence). This CDR3 is CASRRTERYGYTF. The CDR3 DNA is TGTGCCAGTAGGAGGACCGAGAGGTATGGCTACACCTTC.

The chain uses TRBV6-5 and TRBJ1-1, with D possibly being TRBD1 (5 bases). This CDR3 has 13 residues. Germline CDR1 reads MNHEY; CDR2 reads SVGAGI. Trimming pared 8 bases from V and 7 bases from J, leaving 17 bases between. The CDR3 coding sequence is TGTGCCAGCGTGTTTGGCAGGGACGGTGAAGCTTTCTTT. Its translation: CASVFGRDGEAFF.

The rearrangement links TRBV30 to TRBJ2-2; D remains ambiguous. Trimming removed 3 bases at V and 6 bases at J, with 14 bases between. CDR3 length: 14 residues. The V gene's germline CDR1 is GTSNPN and CDR2 SVGIG (reference sequence). CDR3 DNA: TGTGCCTGGAGATCGGGTTTTACATCCGGGGAGCTGTTTTTT. Amino acids: CAWRSGFTSGELFF.

V gene TRBV28 combines with J gene TRBJ2-3; D may correspond to TRBD1 or TRBD2 (5 bases each). V was pared by 3 bases and J by 0 bases, with 7 bases between. Germline V gene sequence: CDR1 MDHEN, CDR2 SYDVKM. CDR3 length: 14 amino acids. In DNA, the CDR3 is TGTGCCAGCAGTTTGGGACGGAGCACAGATACGCAGTATTTT. Amino acid sequence: CASSLGRSTDTQYF.

The CDR3 here is CASAPAGNPYEQYF. CDR3 nucleotides: TGTGCCAGCGCCCCCGCCGGGAATCCCTACGAGCAGTACTTC. V gene TRBV28 combines with J gene TRBJ2-7, with D tentatively TRBD2 (5 bases). Trimming cost V 8 bases and J 2 bases, with 16 bases left between them. The CDR3 is 14 amino acids. Germline CDR1 reads MDHEN; CDR2 reads SYDVKM.

The rearrangement joins TRBV14 to TRBJ1-3, with D hard to call. Trimming stripped 1 base from V and 5 bases from J, with 12 bases between. The CDR3 runs to 15 residues. CDR1 is SGHDN and CDR2 is FVKESK in the germline V gene. DNA for the CDR3: TGTGCCAGCAGCCAAGGTACACTCCTACGAAACACCATATATTTT. Translation gives CASSQGTLLRNTIYF.

This chain uses TRBV29-1 with TRBJ2-7; 7 positions match TRBD2. CDR3 size: 14 residues. Trimming at V came to 0 bases and at J to 2 bases, leaving 4 bases not matched to a gene. Germline V lookup: CDR1 SQVTM, CDR2 ANQGSEA. DNA of the CDR3: TGCAGCGTTGAAGAGAGCGGGGTAACCTACGAGCAGTACTTC. It specifies CSVEESGVTYEQYF.